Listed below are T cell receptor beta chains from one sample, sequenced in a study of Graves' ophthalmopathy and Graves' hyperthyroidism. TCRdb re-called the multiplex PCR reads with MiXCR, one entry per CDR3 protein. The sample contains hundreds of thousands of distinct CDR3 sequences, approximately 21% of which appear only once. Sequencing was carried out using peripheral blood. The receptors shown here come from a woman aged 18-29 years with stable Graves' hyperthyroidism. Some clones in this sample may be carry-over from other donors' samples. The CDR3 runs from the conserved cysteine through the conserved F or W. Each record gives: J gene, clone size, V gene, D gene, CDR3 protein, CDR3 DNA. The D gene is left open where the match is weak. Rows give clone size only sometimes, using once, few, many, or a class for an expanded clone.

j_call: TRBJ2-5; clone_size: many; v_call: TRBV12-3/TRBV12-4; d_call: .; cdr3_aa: CASSLALSAETQYF; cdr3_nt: TGTGCCAGCAGTTTAGCGTTGTCAGCGGAGACCCAGTACTTC
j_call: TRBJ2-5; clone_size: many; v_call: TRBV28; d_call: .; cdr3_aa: CASSLYTLQGQETQYF; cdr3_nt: TGTGCCAGCAGTTTATACACATTACAGGGACAAGAGACCCAGTACTTC
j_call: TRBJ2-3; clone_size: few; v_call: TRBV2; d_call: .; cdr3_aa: CASSESGPPDTQYF; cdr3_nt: TGTGCCAGCAGTGAGTCCGGGCCCCCAGATACGCAGTATTTT
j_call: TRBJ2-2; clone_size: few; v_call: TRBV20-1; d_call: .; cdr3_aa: CSATNRRENTGELFF; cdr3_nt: TGCAGTGCTACCAACCGACGGGAGAACACCGGGGAGCTGTTTTTT
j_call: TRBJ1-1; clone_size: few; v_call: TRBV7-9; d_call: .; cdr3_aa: CASSSWGGNTEAFF; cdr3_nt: TGTGCCAGCAGCTCCTGGGGGGGGAACACTGAAGCTTTCTTT
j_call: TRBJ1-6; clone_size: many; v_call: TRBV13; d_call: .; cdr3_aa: CASSPPGPTRSPLHF; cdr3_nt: TGTGCCAGCAGCCCCCCGGGGCCGACAAGGTCACCCCTCCACTTT
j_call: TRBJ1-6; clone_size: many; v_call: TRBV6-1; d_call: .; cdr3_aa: CASSGGIRAPLHF; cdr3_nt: TGTGCCAGCAGTGGGGGTATAAGGGCACCCCTCCACTTT
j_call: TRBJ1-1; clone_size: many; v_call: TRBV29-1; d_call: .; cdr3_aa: CSVDLGGTEAFF; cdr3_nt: TGCAGCGTTGATCTGGGGGGAACTGAAGCTTTCTTT
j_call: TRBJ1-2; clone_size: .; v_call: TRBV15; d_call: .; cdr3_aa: CATSRDGSDSASGYTF; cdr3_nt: TGTGCCACCAGCAGAGATGGTTCAGATTCGGCTTCTGGCTACACCTTC
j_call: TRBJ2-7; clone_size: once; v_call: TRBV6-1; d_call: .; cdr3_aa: CASTLRGNSYEQYF; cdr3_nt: TGTGCCAGCACCCTACGAGGCAACTCCTACGAGCAGTACTTC
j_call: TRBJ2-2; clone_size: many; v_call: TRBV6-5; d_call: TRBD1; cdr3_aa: CASSRTGTNTGELFF; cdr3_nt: TGTGCCAGCAGTCGGACAGGGACGAACACCGGGGAGCTGTTTTTT
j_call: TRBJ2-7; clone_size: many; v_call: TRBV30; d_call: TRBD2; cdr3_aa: CAWRAGGQNYEQYF; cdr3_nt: TGTGCCTGGAGGGCGGGGGGCCAAAACTACGAGCAGTACTTC
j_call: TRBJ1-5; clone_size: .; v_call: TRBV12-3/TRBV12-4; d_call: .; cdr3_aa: CASSLATSEKHF; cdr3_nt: TGTGCCAGCAGTTTAGCTACGTCGGAGAAGCATTTT
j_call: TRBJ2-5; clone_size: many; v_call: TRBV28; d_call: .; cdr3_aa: CASRGLIAAQETQYF; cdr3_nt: TGTGCCAGCAGAGGACTTATAGCGGCACAGGAGACCCAGTACTTC
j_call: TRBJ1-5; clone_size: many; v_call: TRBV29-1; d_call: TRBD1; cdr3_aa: CSVGDSNQPQHF; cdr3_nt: TGCAGCGTTGGGGACAGTAATCAGCCCCAGCATTTT
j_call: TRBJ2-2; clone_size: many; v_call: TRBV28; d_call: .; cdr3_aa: CASSFVYGSSTGELFF; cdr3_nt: TGTGCCAGCAGTTTTGTGTACGGGAGTAGCACCGGGGAGCTGTTTTTT
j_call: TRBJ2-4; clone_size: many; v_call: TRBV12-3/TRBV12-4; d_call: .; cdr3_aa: CASSLRGGSLAKNIQYF; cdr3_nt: TGTGCCAGCAGTTTACGTGGCGGCAGTCTAGCCAAAAACATTCAGTACTTC
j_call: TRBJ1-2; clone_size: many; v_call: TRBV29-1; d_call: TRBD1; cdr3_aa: CSVEPQGAHYGYTF; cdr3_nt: TGCAGCGTTGAACCCCAGGGGGCGCACTATGGCTACACCTTC
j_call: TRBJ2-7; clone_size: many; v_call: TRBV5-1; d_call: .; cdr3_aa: CASSLDSVTEQYF; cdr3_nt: TGCGCCAGCAGCTTGGACTCAGTTACGGAGCAGTACTTC
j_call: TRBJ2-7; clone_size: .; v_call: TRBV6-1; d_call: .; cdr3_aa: CASSEYRTEPYEQYF; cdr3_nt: TGTGCCAGCAGTGAATATAGGACGGAGCCCTACGAGCAGTACTTC
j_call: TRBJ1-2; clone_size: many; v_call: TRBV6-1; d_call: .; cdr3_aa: CASSEARGRGGLYGYTF; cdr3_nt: TGTGCCAGCAGTGAAGCGCGGGGGCGAGGGGGACTCTATGGCTACACCTTC
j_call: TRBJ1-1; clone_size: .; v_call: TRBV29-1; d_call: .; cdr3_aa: CSLRGPGGTEAFF; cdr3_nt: TGCAGTCTCAGGGGACCGGGGGGCACTGAAGCTTTCTTT
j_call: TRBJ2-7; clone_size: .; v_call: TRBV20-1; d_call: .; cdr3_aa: CSASFLAGSYEQYF; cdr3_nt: TGCAGTGCTAGCTTCCTCGCGGGGTCGTACGAGCAGTACTTC
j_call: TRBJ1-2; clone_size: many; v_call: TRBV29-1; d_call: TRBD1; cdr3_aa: CSVALTGTGEGYTF; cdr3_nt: TGCAGCGTTGCCCTAACCGGGACAGGGGAGGGCTACACCTTC
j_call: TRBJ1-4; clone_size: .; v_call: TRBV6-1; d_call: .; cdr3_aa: CASSRLLNEKLFF; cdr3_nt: TGTGCCAGCAGTCGGCTGCTTAATGAAAAACTGTTTTTT
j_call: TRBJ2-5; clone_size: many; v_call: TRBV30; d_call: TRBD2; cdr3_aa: CAKAGASRETQYF; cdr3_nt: TGTGCCAAAGCGGGGGCCTCTCGGGAGACCCAGTACTTC